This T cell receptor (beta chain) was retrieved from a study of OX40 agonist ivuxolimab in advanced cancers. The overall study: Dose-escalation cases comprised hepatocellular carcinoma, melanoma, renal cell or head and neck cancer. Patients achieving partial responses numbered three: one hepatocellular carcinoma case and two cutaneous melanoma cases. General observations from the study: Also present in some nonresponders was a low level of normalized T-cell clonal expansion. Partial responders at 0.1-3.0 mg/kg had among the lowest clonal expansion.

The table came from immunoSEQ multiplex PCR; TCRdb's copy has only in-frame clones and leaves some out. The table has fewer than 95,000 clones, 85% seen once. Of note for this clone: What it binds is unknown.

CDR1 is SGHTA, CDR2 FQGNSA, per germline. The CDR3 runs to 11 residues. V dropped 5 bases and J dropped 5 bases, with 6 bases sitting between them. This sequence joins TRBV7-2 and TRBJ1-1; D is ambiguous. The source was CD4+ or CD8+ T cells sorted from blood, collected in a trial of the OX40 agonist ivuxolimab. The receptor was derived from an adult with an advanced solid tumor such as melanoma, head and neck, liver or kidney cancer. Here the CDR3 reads CASSPYTEAFF. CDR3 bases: TGTGCCAGCAGCCCTTATACTGAAGCTTTCTTT.